This TCR beta chain appears in the sequencing data of a study of T cells in localized non-small cell lung cancer. Notes on the study in general: Higher T cell density in the blood was associated with longer overall survival, whereas higher adjacent-lung clonality associated with shorter survival. There was higher T cell clonality in uninvolved adjacent lung than in tumor, and it was highest there. Investigators sequenced only a single tumor region, leaving heterogeneity possible.

Concerning this clone: Antigen specificity is unknown.

V dropped 2 bases and J dropped 4 bases, with 5 bases sitting between them. The CDR3 spans 13 residues. Looked up from germline, CDR1 is LNHDA and CDR2 is SQIVND (reference sequence). Profiling relied on immunoSEQ multiplex PCR, and the TCRdb table lists in-frame clones only, not all of them. The sample contains around 31,000 clones, about 89% of which appear only once. This receptor was identified in an older female donor with stage I lung adenocarcinoma. The chain joins TRBV19 to TRBJ2-2; no reliable D call. Source: peripheral blood, taken before any cancer treatment. CDR3 nucleotide sequence: TGTGCCAGTAGTATACAGCTCACCGGGGAGCTGTTTTTT. It specifies CASSIQLTGELFF.